Detailed here is one T cell receptor (beta chain). What it binds is not known. Method: immunoSEQ multiplex PCR; TCRdb's copy keeps in-frame clones and lacks some. The sample yields tens of thousands of clones, approximately 85% seen once. The record originates from a study of T cell responses to AZD1222 COVID-19 vaccine. General observations from the study: Vaccine-associated CD4 TCRs spanned spike, dominant at 160-218 and 743-854. Sampling captured repertoires only after the peak T cell response. Close to half of spike-specific TCRs reportedly recognize unmutated variant regions.

This CDR3 spans 18 amino acids. With 0 bases removed from V and 3 bases from J, the gap between germline ends came to 20 bases. In germline, CDR1 is LGHNA, CDR2 YSLEER. This chain uses TRBV4-3 with TRBJ1-2, with D perhaps TRBD1 (5 bases). The sequence was collected from an adult who received the AZD1222 COVID-19 vaccine. The sample was peripheral blood, taken 28 days after the second AZD1222 dose. The CDR3 loop is CASSQDIRVGQGDYGYTF. The CDR3 DNA reads as TGCGCCAGCAGCCAAGATATTCGAGTAGGGCAGGGAGACTATGGCTACACCTTC.